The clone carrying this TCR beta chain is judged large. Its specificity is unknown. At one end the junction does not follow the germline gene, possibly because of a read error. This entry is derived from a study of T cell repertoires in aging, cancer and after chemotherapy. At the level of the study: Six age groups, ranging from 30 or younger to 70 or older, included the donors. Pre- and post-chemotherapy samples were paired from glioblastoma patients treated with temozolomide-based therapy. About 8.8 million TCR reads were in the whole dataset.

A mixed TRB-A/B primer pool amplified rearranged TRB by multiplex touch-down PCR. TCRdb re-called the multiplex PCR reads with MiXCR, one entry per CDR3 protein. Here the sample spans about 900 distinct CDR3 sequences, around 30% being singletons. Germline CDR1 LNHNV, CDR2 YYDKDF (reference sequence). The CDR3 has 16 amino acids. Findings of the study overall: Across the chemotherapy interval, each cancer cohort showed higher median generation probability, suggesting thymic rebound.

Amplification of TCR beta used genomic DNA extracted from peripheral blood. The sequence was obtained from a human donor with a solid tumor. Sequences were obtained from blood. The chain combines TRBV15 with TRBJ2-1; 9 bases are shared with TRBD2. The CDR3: CATSRDSSGGRDEQFF. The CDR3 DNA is TGTGCCACCAGCCGAGACTCGAGCGGGGGGAGGGATGAGCAGTTCTTC.